There are a few counts of the clone carrying this T cell receptor beta chain. Its target is unknown. The V gene's germline CDR1 is SGHNT and CDR2 YYREEE (reference sequence). V dropped 4 bases and J dropped 1 base, with 8 bases sitting between them. This CDR3 is built from 13 residues. This sample stems from a study of cytomegalovirus exposure and HLA in healthy donors. As for the study in general: About 85 million unique TCR sequences came from HLA-typed donors in an early release. Study-level findings and limits: Association of 16,951 TCR beta sequences with HLA alleles was found at 0.05 false discovery rate in a later analysis. A prior analysis recorded that most TCR beta V segments were productive about 90% or about 30% of the time. As immune exposure information, only CMV serostatus was available.

The PCR was carried out with 60 Vbeta primers and 13 Jbeta primers. Assay used: immunoSEQ multiplex PCR; TCRdb lists only in-frame clones, some missing. Of 95,000 to 150,000 clones listed, 15% are singletons. The J gene is TRBJ1-1, the V gene TRBV5-4, with a possible D match to TRBD1 (6 bases). The sample consisted of PBMCs. The sequence was obtained from a young woman in good health and CMV-seronegative. CDR3: CASSVDRNTEAFF. CDR3 nucleotides: TGTGCCAGCAGCGTGGACAGGAACACTGAAGCTTTCTTT.